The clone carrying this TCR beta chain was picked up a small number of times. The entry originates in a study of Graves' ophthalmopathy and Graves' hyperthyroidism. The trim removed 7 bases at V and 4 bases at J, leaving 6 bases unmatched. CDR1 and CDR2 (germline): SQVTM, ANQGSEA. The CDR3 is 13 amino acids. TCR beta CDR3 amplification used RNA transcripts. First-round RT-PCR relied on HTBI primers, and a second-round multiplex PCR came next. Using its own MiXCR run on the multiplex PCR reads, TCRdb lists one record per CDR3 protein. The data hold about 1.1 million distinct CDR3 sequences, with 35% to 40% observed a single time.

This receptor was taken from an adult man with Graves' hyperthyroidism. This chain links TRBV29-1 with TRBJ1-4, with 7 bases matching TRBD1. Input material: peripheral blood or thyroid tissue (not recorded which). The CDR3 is CSGQGTVNEKLFF. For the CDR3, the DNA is TGCAGCGGGCAGGGGACAGTTAATGAAAAACTGTTTTTT.